This record looks at one TCR beta chain sequence and its context. The data were taken from a study of beta chain features in type 1 diabetes. Every isolated RNA sample was fully reverse transcribed, so sequencing captured expressed TCRB transcripts. Assay: immunoSEQ multiplex PCR; the TCRdb copy retains only in-frame clones and omits some. The sample includes some 200,000 clones, under 13% of them seen just once. This CDR3 is 11 amino acids long. Trimming pared 2 bases from V and 4 bases from J, leaving 2 bases between. CDR1 and CDR2 from the germline V gene are MNHNY and SVGAGI (reference sequence). This sequence originates from a young man in good health. The chain uses TRBV6-6 and TRBJ2-5; D is unclear. Sequences were obtained from central memory CD4+ T cells from blood. The CDR3: CASSYTETQYF. CDR3 coding DNA: TGTGCCAGCAGTTACACAGAGACCCAGTACTTC.